The rows below give T cell receptor beta chains drawn from one sample of a study of cytomegalovirus exposure and HLA in healthy donors. Data came from immunoSEQ multiplex PCR; TCRdb stores just in-frame clones and leaves some out. The repertoire holds 150,000 to 200,000 clones, with roughly four fifths as singletons. Material: PBMCs. The receptors were sampled from a woman between 45 and 65 years old in good health and CMV-seronegative. Each CDR3 is given with its conserved first and last residue. A D gene is named only where the DNA matches it firmly. Size is omitted from some rows. Given values are once, few, many or a class for expanded clones.

NA	NA	TRBV12-5	TRBJ2-2	TGTGCTAGTGGTTTGTCCGGAGGGACAGAGTCCGCCGGGGAGCTGTTTTTT	CASGLSGGTESAGELFF
few	TRBD1	TRBV5-6	TRBJ2-1	TGTGCCAGCAGCTACCCGGGGACAGGGAGCCCCAATGAGCAGTTCTTC	CASSYPGTGSPNEQFF
NA	NA	TRBV6-4	TRBJ2-1	TGTGCCAGCAGTGACTCTGGTAGTCCCAAGGGGGACAATGAGCAGTTCTTC	CASSDSGSPKGDNEQFF
NA	NA	TRBV5-1	TRBJ2-2	TGCGCCAGCAGCTTCGACGACAGGTTAGGCACCGGGGAGCTGTTTTTT	CASSFDDRLGTGELFF
NA	NA	TRBV14	TRBJ2-7	TGTGCCAGCAGCCAAGATGAGGGATGGTCCCGGAGCTCCTACGAGCAGTACTTC	CASSQDEGWSRSSYEQYF
NA	NA	TRBV27	TRBJ2-7	TGTGCCAGCAGTTTAGGTACTCTCTACGAGCAGTACTTC	CASSLGTLYEQYF
NA	NA	TRBV6-6	TRBJ2-7	TGTGCCAGCAGTTCGAACAGGGCCGAGCAGTACTTC	CASSSNRAEQYF
NA	TRBD2	TRBV5-1	TRBJ2-7	TGCGCCAGCAGCTCCCTCCCGGGACTAGCGGGAGATGAGCAGTACTTC	CASSSLPGLAGDEQYF
NA	TRBD1	TRBV7-7	TRBJ1-1	TGTGCTAGCAGCTTAGCCTTACAGGGGGCGAACACTGAAGCTTTCTTT	CASSLALQGANTEAFF
NA	TRBD1	TRBV5-1	TRBJ1-6	TGCGCCAGCAGCTCGGGGACAGTCCATAATTCACCCCTCCACTTT	CASSSGTVHNSPLHF
NA	TRBD2	TRBV28	TRBJ2-1	TGTGCCAGCAGTTTGGGGACTAGAAAGGATGAGCAGTTCTTC	CASSLGTRKDEQFF
NA	NA	TRBV7-9	TRBJ1-5	TGTGCCAGCAGCTTAGTCGCGGGGGGCTGGGGAAGCAATCAGCCCCAGCATTTT	CASSLVAGGWGSNQPQHF
NA	TRBD1	TRBV5-1	TRBJ2-5	TGCGCCAGCAGCACTGGGACAGAGCAAGAGACCCAGTACTTC	CASSTGTEQETQYF
NA	NA	TRBV5-1	TRBJ2-1	TGCGCCAGCAGCTTGGCCGGTAGCGGCTCCTACAATGAGCAGTTCTTC	CASSLAGSGSYNEQFF
NA	NA	TRBV2	TRBJ1-6	TGTGCCAGCTCCTTGGGGCTTCATTCACCCCTCCACTTT	CASSLGLHSPLHF
NA	NA	TRBV6-6	TRBJ2-3	TGTGCCAGCACCCTCCGAGCGGGTGGCACAGATACGCAGTATTTT	CASTLRAGGTDTQYF
NA	TRBD1	TRBV5-1	TRBJ2-2	TGCGCCAGCAGCTTCGGACAGGGGGCAACCGGGGAGCTGTTTTTT	CASSFGQGATGELFF
few	TRBD1	TRBV28	TRBJ2-7	TGTGCCAGCAGTTCAGCCGGGACAGGGGCTGACGAGCAGTACTTC	CASSSAGTGADEQYF
NA	TRBD1	TRBV9	TRBJ2-6	TGTGCCAGCAGCAGGACAGGGGGCTTTGGGGCCAACGTCCTGACTTTC	CASSRTGGFGANVLTF
NA	TRBD2	TRBV5-6	TRBJ2-7	TGTGCCAGCAGCCCGGGGAGGGGTGCGGGCGAGCAGTACTTC	CASSPGRGAGEQYF
few	TRBD1	TRBV2	TRBJ1-3	TGTGCCAGCAGGGGAGGACGGACAGGGGACGGAAACACCATATATTTT	CASRGGRTGDGNTIYF
NA	TRBD1	TRBV2	TRBJ1-5	TGTGCCAGCAGTCCCGGGACAGGGTTCGGCAATCAGCCCCAGCATTTT	CASSPGTGFGNQPQHF
NA	TRBD1	TRBV7-3	TRBJ2-2	TGTGCCAGCAGCTCACAGGGGGTCGGATTCGGGGAGCTGTTTTTT	CASSSQGVGFGELFF
NA	TRBD1	TRBV5-1	TRBJ2-3	TGCGCCAGCAGCCTGACAGGGGCTGGAGATACGCAGTATTTT	CASSLTGAGDTQYF
NA	TRBD1	TRBV4-3	TRBJ1-4	TGCGCCAGCAGCCAAACATCCGGGACAGGTGGTGAAAAACTGTTTTTT	CASSQTSGTGGEKLFF
NA	TRBD2	TRBV7-6	TRBJ2-2	TGTGCCAGCAGCCAGGGACTAGCGGGGGGGTTCGCGAACACCGGGGAGCTGTTTTTT	CASSQGLAGGFANTGELFF
NA	TRBD1	TRBV6-1	TRBJ1-4	TGTGCCAGCAGTGTACACTACAGGGGGCGCAATGAAAAACTGTTTTTT	CASSVHYRGRNEKLFF